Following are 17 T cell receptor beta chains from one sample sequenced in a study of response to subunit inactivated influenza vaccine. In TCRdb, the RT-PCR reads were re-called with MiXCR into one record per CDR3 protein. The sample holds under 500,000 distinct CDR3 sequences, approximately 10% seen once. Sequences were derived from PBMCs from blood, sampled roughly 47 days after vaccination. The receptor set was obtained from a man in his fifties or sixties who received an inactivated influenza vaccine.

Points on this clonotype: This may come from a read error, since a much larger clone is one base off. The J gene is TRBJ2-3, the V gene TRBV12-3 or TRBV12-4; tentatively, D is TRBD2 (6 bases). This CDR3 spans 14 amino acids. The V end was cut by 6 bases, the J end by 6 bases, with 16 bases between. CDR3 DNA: TGTGCCAGCAGCGGACTATCGAACAGGGATACGCAGTATTTT. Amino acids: CASSGLSNRDTQYF.

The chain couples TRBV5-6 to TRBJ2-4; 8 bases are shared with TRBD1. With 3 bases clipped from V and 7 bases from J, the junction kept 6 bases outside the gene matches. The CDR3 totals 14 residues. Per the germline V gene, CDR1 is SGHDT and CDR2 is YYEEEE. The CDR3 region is CASSSGGARNIQYF. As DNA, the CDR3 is TGTGCCAGCAGCTCAGGGGGCGCGAGGAACATTCAGTACTTC.

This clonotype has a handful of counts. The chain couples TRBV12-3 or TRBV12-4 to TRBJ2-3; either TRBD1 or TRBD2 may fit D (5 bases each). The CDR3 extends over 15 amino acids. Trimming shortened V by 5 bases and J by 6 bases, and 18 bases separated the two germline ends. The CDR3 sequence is CASSRDVGITDTQYF. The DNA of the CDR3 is TGTGCCAGCAGTAGGGACGTCGGAATAACTGATACGCAGTATTTT.

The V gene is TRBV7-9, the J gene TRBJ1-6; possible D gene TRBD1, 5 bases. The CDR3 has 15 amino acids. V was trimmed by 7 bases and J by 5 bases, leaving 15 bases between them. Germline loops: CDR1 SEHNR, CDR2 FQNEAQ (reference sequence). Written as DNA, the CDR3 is TGTGCCAGCACCATAGCTGGGGCCGATAATTCACCCCTCCACTTT. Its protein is CASTIAGADNSPLHF.

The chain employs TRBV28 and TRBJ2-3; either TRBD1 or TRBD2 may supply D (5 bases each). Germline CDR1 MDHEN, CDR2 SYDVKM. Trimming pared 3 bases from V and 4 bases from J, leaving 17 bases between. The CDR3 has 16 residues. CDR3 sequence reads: CASSFSAGQRADTQYF. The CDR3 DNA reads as TGTGCCAGCAGTTTTTCGGCAGGGCAGAGGGCAGATACGCAGTATTTT.

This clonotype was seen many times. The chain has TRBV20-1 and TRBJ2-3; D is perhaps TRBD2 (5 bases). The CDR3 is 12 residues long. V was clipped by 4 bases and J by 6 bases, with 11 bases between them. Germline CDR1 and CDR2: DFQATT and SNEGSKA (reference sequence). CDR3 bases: TGCAGTGCTAACCCGACGGGGGATACGCAGTATTTT. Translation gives CSANPTGDTQYF.

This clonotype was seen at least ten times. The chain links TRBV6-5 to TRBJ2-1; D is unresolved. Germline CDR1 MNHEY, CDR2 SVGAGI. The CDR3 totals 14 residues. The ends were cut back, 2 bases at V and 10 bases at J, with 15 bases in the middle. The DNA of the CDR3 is TGTGCCAGCAGTTACGAACACCGTCTAGGAGAGCAGTTCTTC. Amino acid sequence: CASSYEHRLGEQFF.

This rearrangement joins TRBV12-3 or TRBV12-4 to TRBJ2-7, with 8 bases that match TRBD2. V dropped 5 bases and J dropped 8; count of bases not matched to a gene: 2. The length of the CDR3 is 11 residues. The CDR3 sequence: CASSPGGKQYF. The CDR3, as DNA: TGTGCCAGCAGTCCGGGGGGGAAGCAGTACTTC.

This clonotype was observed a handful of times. CDR3 region: CASSLYSFDRANTEAFF. The CDR3 DNA is TGTGCCAGCAGCCTTTACTCATTCGACAGGGCCAACACTGAAGCTTTCTTT. The chain recombines TRBV4-2 with TRBJ1-1; TRBD1 agrees at 7 bases. Germline V CDR1 and CDR2: LGHNA, YNFKEQ. Trimming took 4 bases from V and 2 from J; bases not matched to a gene: 13. The CDR3 runs to 17 residues.

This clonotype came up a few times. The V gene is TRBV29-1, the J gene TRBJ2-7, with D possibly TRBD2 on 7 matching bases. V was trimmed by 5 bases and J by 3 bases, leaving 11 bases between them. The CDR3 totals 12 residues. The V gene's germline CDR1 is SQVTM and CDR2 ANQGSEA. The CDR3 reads CSVRGADYEQYF. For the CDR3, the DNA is TGCAGCGTTCGGGGGGCGGACTACGAGCAGTACTTC.

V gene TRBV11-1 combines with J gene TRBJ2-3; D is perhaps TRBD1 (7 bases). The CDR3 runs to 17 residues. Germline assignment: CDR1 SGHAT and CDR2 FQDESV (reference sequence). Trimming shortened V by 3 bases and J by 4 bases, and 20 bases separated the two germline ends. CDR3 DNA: TGTGCCAGCAGCTTTCAGTGGGTATCAGGGGGGTCAGATACGCAGTATTTT. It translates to CASSFQWVSGGSDTQYF.

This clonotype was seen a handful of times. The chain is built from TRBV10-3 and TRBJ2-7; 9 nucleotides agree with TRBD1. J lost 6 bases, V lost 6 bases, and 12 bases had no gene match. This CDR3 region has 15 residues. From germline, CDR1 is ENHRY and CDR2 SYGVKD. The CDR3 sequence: CAIRSRDREGSEQYF. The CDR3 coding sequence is TGTGCCATCAGATCCCGGGACAGGGAAGGCTCCGAGCAGTACTTC.

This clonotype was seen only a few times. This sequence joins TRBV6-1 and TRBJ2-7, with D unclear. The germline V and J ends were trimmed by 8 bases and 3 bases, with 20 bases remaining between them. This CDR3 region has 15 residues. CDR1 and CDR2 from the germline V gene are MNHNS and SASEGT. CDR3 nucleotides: TGTGCCAGCGCCCGCAAGCCTGACCTGTACTACGAGCAGTACTTC. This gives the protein CASARKPDLYYEQYF.

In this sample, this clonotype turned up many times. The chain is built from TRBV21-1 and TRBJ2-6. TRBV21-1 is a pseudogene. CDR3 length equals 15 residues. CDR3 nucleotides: TGTGCCAGCAGCAATTTAAGGTCTGGGGCCAACGTCCTGACTTTC. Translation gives CASSNLRSGANVLTF.

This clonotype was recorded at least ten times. The CDR3 DNA sequence: TGTGCCAGCAGCCCACGACAGGGTTCCTACGAGCAGTACTTC. It translates to CASSPRQGSYEQYF. This chain connects TRBV7-2 to TRBJ2-7; TRBD1 matches 7 bases. J lost 1 base, V lost 5 bases, and 5 bases had no gene match. The CDR3 sequence is 14 residues long. Looked up from germline, CDR1 is SGHTA and CDR2 is FQGNSA.

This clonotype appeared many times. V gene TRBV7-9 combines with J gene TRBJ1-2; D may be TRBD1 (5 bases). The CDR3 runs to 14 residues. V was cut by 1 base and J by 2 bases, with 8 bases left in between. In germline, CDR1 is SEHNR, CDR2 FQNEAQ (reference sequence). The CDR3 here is CASSLGGLNYGYTF. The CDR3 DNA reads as TGTGCCAGCAGCTTAGGGGGCCTGAACTATGGCTACACCTTC.

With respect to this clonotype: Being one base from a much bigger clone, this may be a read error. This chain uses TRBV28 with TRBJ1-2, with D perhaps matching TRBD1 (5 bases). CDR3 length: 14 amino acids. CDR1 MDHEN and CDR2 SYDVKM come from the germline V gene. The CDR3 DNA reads TGTGCCATCAGTGTCAGTGGGGCCGGTAGTGGCTACACCTTC. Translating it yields CAISVSGAGSGYTF.